Here is one T cell receptor beta chain with its context. What it binds is unknown. Researchers ran the PCR with 60 Vbeta and 13 Jbeta primers. Clones were sequenced by immunoSEQ multiplex PCR, and TCRdb holds only the in-frame ones, with some missing. The sample yields approximately 150,000 clones, roughly 77% seen once. This sample is drawn from a study of cytomegalovirus exposure and HLA in healthy donors. Study details: An early data release held 70 million to 90 million unique TCRs from HLA-typed donors. Study results and caveats: Overall, approximately 150 TCR beta chains were annotated as cytomegalovirus-associated.

The receptor was isolated from a man younger than 40 in good health and CMV-seropositive. The material sequenced was PBMCs.

The CDR3 sequence is CASSGLLSDTDTQYF. The DNA for the CDR3 is TGTGCCAGCAGTGGCCTCCTGAGCGACACAGATACGCAGTATTTT. The J gene is TRBJ2-3, the V gene TRBV6-1; D uncertain. Germline-derived CDR1 and CDR2 are MNHNS and SASEGT. The CDR3 has 15 residues. The V end lost 4 bases, the J end lost 2 bases, and 13 bases lay between the germline ends.